Below, one T cell receptor (beta chain) is given with its context. The CDR3 has 15 amino acids. The V end was cut by 2 bases, the J end by 10 bases, with 18 bases between. Germline CDR1 is GTSNPN and CDR2 is SVGIG (reference sequence). In the original workflow: From reference gene primer amplification, estimates of nucleated cell counts were derived. Profiled with immunoSEQ multiplex PCR; TCRdb holds only in-frame clones, not every one. The V and J calls and clone size come from that table; D and trimming were worked out from the DNA. The repertoire includes more than 350,000 clones, about 87% of them detected once, and over 9.5% sits in the top ten. This sample is drawn from a study of blood T cell repertoires in COVID-19. Study summary: The study drew acute and convalescent COVID-19 samples from the United States, Italy and Spain. PBMCs, B-cell-depleted T cells, or T cells provided the cDNA or gDNA that made up the material.

Sequenced: peripheral blood. J is TRBJ1-6 and V is TRBV30, with D perhaps TRBD1 (5 bases). The sequence was collected from a woman aged 25 to 39 with COVID-19, enrolled during active disease. The CDR3 spells CAWSPLRKGMSPLHF. CDR3 nucleotide sequence: TGTGCCTGGAGTCCCCTTCGGAAGGGGATGTCACCCCTCCACTTT.